The rows below give T cell receptor beta chains drawn from one sample of a study of blood T cells in healthy people across ages. MiXCR, applied by TCRdb to the 5' RACE reads, yields one record per CDR3 protein. In the table there are nearly 800,000 distinct CDR3 sequences, around 25% of which are singletons. These data were likewise used in another study, on T cells of mothers and their children.

The source material was blood. The receptors shown here come from a boy aged 10-17 years in good health. Each CDR3 is given with its conserved first and last residue. Fields, in order: D gene, J gene, clone size, V gene, CDR3 DNA, CDR3 protein. The D gene is left open where the match is weak. The size field is filled for only some rows; it gives once, few, many or a size class.

d_gene: NA; j_gene: TRBJ1-6; abundance: NA; v_gene: TRBV12-3/TRBV12-4; CDR3nt: TGTGCCAGCAGTCGAGTGGACGGGAAGGTTAATTCACCCCTCCACTTT; CDR3aa: CASSRVDGKVNSPLHF
d_gene: NA; j_gene: TRBJ2-1; abundance: few; v_gene: TRBV10-3; CDR3nt: TGTGCCATCAGTGAGTCGCTTGGAGGACTTTCGAGCTCCTACAATGAGCAGTTCTTC; CDR3aa: CAISESLGGLSSSYNEQFF
d_gene: TRBD1; j_gene: TRBJ1-2; abundance: NA; v_gene: TRBV5-8; CDR3nt: TGTGCCAGCAGCCCCCGGGACAGGGAAGATGGCTACACCTTC; CDR3aa: CASSPRDREDGYTF
d_gene: NA; j_gene: TRBJ1-1; abundance: NA; v_gene: TRBV7-9; CDR3nt: TGTGCCAGCAGCTTGGGAGGGGACACTGAAGTTTTCTTT; CDR3aa: CASSLGGDTEVFF
d_gene: NA; j_gene: TRBJ2-7; abundance: few; v_gene: TRBV25-1; CDR3nt: TGTGCCTGCAGTGAATACACGGCTCGCGAGCAGTACTTC; CDR3aa: CACSEYTAREQYF
d_gene: NA; j_gene: TRBJ1-2; abundance: NA; v_gene: TRBV9; CDR3nt: TGTGCCAGCAGCGTAGATGCAGGGTCTAACTATGGCTACACCTTC; CDR3aa: CASSVDAGSNYGYTF
d_gene: TRBD1; j_gene: TRBJ2-6; abundance: few; v_gene: TRBV7-9; CDR3nt: TGTGCCAGCAGCTCAGGACAGGGGATGACTGGGGCCAACGTCCTGACTTTC; CDR3aa: CASSSGQGMTGANVLTF
d_gene: NA; j_gene: TRBJ2-1; abundance: few; v_gene: TRBV27; CDR3nt: TGTGCCAGCACCGCGGAATCCTACAATGAGCAGTTCTTC; CDR3aa: CASTAESYNEQFF
d_gene: NA; j_gene: TRBJ2-4; abundance: NA; v_gene: TRBV15; CDR3nt: TGTGCCACCAGCAGAAGGACAGCCAAAAACATTCAGTACTTC; CDR3aa: CATSRRTAKNIQYF
d_gene: NA; j_gene: TRBJ2-4; abundance: NA; v_gene: TRBV4-1; CDR3nt: TGCGCCAGCAGCCAAGATGTTTCCCAAAACATTCAGTACTTC; CDR3aa: CASSQDVSQNIQYF
d_gene: NA; j_gene: TRBJ2-4; abundance: few; v_gene: TRBV9; CDR3nt: TGTGCCAGCAGCGTTGGGGGCTCGGGGGACATTCAGTACTTC; CDR3aa: CASSVGGSGDIQYF
d_gene: TRBD2; j_gene: TRBJ2-1; abundance: NA; v_gene: TRBV27; CDR3nt: TGTGCCAGCAGTCCCCTACTAGCGGGAGGGGGGGGTGAGCAGTTCTTC; CDR3aa: CASSPLLAGGGGEQFF
d_gene: TRBD2; j_gene: TRBJ2-7; abundance: NA; v_gene: TRBV4-3; CDR3nt: TGCGCCAGCAGCCAAAAAACCAGCGGGGCGCTCTCCTACGAGCAGTACTTC; CDR3aa: CASSQKTSGALSYEQYF
d_gene: NA; j_gene: TRBJ2-1; abundance: many; v_gene: TRBV7-9; CDR3nt: TGCGCCAGCAGCTCCGGGACGAGCCCCTACAATGAGCAGTTCTTC; CDR3aa: CASSSGTSPYNEQFF
d_gene: NA; j_gene: TRBJ2-7; abundance: NA; v_gene: TRBV6-6; CDR3nt: TGTGCCAGCAGTTACTCAGGGAGGCAGGCCTACGAGCAGTACTTC; CDR3aa: CASSYSGRQAYEQYF
d_gene: NA; j_gene: TRBJ2-3; abundance: few; v_gene: TRBV20-1; CDR3nt: TGCAGTGCTACGATTATCCCAGATACGCAGTATTTT; CDR3aa: CSATIIPDTQYF
d_gene: NA; j_gene: TRBJ1-5; abundance: few; v_gene: TRBV7-9; CDR3nt: TGTGCCAGCAGCAAAGAGGGCATCCGCAGCGGGAGGAATCAGCCCCAGCATTTT; CDR3aa: CASSKEGIRSGRNQPQHF
d_gene: TRBD1; j_gene: TRBJ1-2; abundance: once; v_gene: TRBV20-1; CDR3nt: TGCAGTGCTTCCTCGGACAGGGCCTATGGCTACACCTTC; CDR3aa: CSASSDRAYGYTF
d_gene: TRBD1; j_gene: TRBJ2-3; abundance: NA; v_gene: TRBV12-3/TRBV12-4; CDR3nt: TGTGCCAGCAGTTTAAGGACAGGTCTCACAGATACGCAGTATTTT; CDR3aa: CASSLRTGLTDTQYF
d_gene: NA; j_gene: TRBJ1-5; abundance: NA; v_gene: TRBV20-1; CDR3nt: TGCAGTGCCACCAGCGCCAGGGATCAGCCCCAGCATTTT; CDR3aa: CSATSARDQPQHF
d_gene: NA; j_gene: TRBJ2-1; abundance: NA; v_gene: TRBV7-9; CDR3nt: TGTGCCAGCAGATCCAGGGGAGGCAATGAGCAGTTCTTC; CDR3aa: CASRSRGGNEQFF
d_gene: NA; j_gene: TRBJ1-4; abundance: NA; v_gene: TRBV5-1; CDR3nt: TGCGCCAGCAGCTTGGATCGTGGGGCGGGGATCCGGCGCGAAAAACTGTTTTTT; CDR3aa: CASSLDRGAGIRREKLFF
d_gene: TRBD1; j_gene: TRBJ2-1; abundance: NA; v_gene: TRBV12-3/TRBV12-4; CDR3nt: TGTGCCAGCAGTTTATGGGGACAGGGGAGTGAGCAGTTCTTC; CDR3aa: CASSLWGQGSEQFF
d_gene: NA; j_gene: TRBJ2-5; abundance: few; v_gene: TRBV24-1; CDR3nt: TGTGCCACCAGTGACTTGACCGGGACCACAGAGACCCAGTACTTC; CDR3aa: CATSDLTGTTETQYF
d_gene: NA; j_gene: TRBJ2-4; abundance: few; v_gene: TRBV29-1; CDR3nt: TGCAGCGCCGGGACCCTTCCCCAAAACATTCAGTACTTC; CDR3aa: CSAGTLPQNIQYF
d_gene: NA; j_gene: TRBJ1-2; abundance: many; v_gene: TRBV29-1; CDR3nt: TGCAGCGTAAGGGACGGCTATGGCTACACCTTC; CDR3aa: CSVRDGYGYTF
d_gene: NA; j_gene: TRBJ1-5; abundance: NA; v_gene: TRBV18; CDR3nt: TGTGCCAGCTCGCGAAACGGACAGAAGGACAATCAGCCCCAGCATTTT; CDR3aa: CASSRNGQKDNQPQHF
d_gene: TRBD2; j_gene: TRBJ2-5; abundance: NA; v_gene: TRBV9; CDR3nt: TGTGCCAGCAGCGTTACTAGCGCCCAAGAGACCCAGTACTTC; CDR3aa: CASSVTSAQETQYF
d_gene: NA; j_gene: TRBJ2-7; abundance: NA; v_gene: TRBV28; CDR3nt: TGTGCCAGCAGTTTATATCCTGTAACAGCCTACGAGCAGTACTTC; CDR3aa: CASSLYPVTAYEQYF
d_gene: TRBD1; j_gene: TRBJ2-7; abundance: few; v_gene: TRBV29-1; CDR3nt: TGCAGCGTGGCCGGGACAGGGGGCCTATCCTACGAGCAGTACTTC; CDR3aa: CSVAGTGGLSYEQYF
d_gene: TRBD1; j_gene: TRBJ1-2; abundance: few; v_gene: TRBV29-1; CDR3nt: TGCAGCGTTGAGCCCGACAGGGGATACTATGGCTACACCTTC; CDR3aa: CSVEPDRGYYGYTF
d_gene: TRBD2; j_gene: TRBJ2-7; abundance: NA; v_gene: TRBV4-3; CDR3nt: TGCGCCAGCAGCCAAGATACCGGGGGGATCTCCTACGAGCAGTACTTC; CDR3aa: CASSQDTGGISYEQYF
d_gene: TRBD2; j_gene: TRBJ2-7; abundance: NA; v_gene: TRBV7-9; CDR3nt: TGTGCCAGCAGCTTGGGGGGGAGGGCACTCGAGCAGTACTTC; CDR3aa: CASSLGGRALEQYF
d_gene: NA; j_gene: TRBJ1-1; abundance: NA; v_gene: TRBV5-1; CDR3nt: TGCGCCAGCACCCCGGATTTCACAGGAGAGAACACTGAAGCTTTCTTT; CDR3aa: CASTPDFTGENTEAFF
d_gene: NA; j_gene: TRBJ2-2; abundance: NA; v_gene: TRBV5-1; CDR3nt: TGCGCCAGCAGCTTGGGACTTACTGACGGGGAGCTGTTTTTT; CDR3aa: CASSLGLTDGELFF
d_gene: TRBD2; j_gene: TRBJ2-1; abundance: NA; v_gene: TRBV29-1; CDR3nt: TGCAGCGTTGAGGAGTGGGAGGGTGAGCAGTTCTTC; CDR3aa: CSVEEWEGEQFF
d_gene: TRBD2; j_gene: TRBJ2-3; abundance: NA; v_gene: TRBV20-1; CDR3nt: TGCAGTGCTATACCCGGACTAGCGGGGAGCCACCAGCAGTATTTT; CDR3aa: CSAIPGLAGSHQQYF
d_gene: TRBD1; j_gene: TRBJ2-5; abundance: NA; v_gene: TRBV9; CDR3nt: TGTGCCAGCAGCGGAACAGGGGAAATGGGGACCCAGTACTTC; CDR3aa: CASSGTGEMGTQYF
d_gene: TRBD1; j_gene: TRBJ1-1; abundance: many; v_gene: TRBV18; CDR3nt: TGTGCCAGCTCGCCTCAGGGGGATGAAGCTTTCTTT; CDR3aa: CASSPQGDEAFF
d_gene: TRBD1; j_gene: TRBJ1-4; abundance: NA; v_gene: TRBV7-2; CDR3nt: TGTGCCAGCAGCCCCTACCCCAAGGGACAGAAAGCAACTAATGAAAAACTGTTTTTT; CDR3aa: CASSPYPKGQKATNEKLFF
d_gene: TRBD1; j_gene: TRBJ2-1; abundance: NA; v_gene: TRBV20-1; CDR3nt: TGCAGTACAGCACCCTCGGACAGGGTAACCTACAATGAGCAGTTCTTC; CDR3aa: CSTAPSDRVTYNEQFF
d_gene: NA; j_gene: TRBJ2-1; abundance: NA; v_gene: TRBV29-1; CDR3nt: TGCAGCGTTGTTTGGATTCCAATCCCCAATGAGCAGTTCTTC; CDR3aa: CSVVWIPIPNEQFF
d_gene: NA; j_gene: TRBJ1-2; abundance: NA; v_gene: TRBV30; CDR3nt: TGTGCCTGGATGGATCCTATGGGAGCGGTGAGAGACTTC; CDR3aa: CAWMDPMGAVRDF
d_gene: NA; j_gene: TRBJ2-7; abundance: NA; v_gene: TRBV7-9; CDR3nt: TGTACCAGCAGCAAAACCGACAAGGACTACGAGCAGTACTTC; CDR3aa: CTSSKTDKDYEQYF
d_gene: TRBD2; j_gene: TRBJ2-1; abundance: few; v_gene: TRBV12-3/TRBV12-4; CDR3nt: TGTGCCAGCCCTCGTCCCGGGACTAGCGGCTACAATGAGCAGTTCTTC; CDR3aa: CASPRPGTSGYNEQFF
d_gene: TRBD2; j_gene: TRBJ2-1; abundance: NA; v_gene: TRBV5-1; CDR3nt: TGCGCCAGCAGTATAACCGTCCGGGACTATCTCTTCTTC; CDR3aa: CASSITVRDYLFF
d_gene: NA; j_gene: TRBJ1-1; abundance: few; v_gene: TRBV3-1; CDR3nt: TGTGCCAGCAGCCAGGAGGGTAAGGAACATGGAGCTTTCTTT; CDR3aa: CASSQEGKEHGAFF
d_gene: NA; j_gene: TRBJ1-4; abundance: NA; v_gene: TRBV3-1; CDR3nt: TGTGCCAGCAGCCAATCCTCGGCAACTAATGAAAAACTGTTTTTT; CDR3aa: CASSQSSATNEKLFF
d_gene: NA; j_gene: TRBJ1-2; abundance: NA; v_gene: TRBV28; CDR3nt: TGTGCCAGCAGTCCAGGCGTGACTAACTATGGCTACACCTTC; CDR3aa: CASSPGVTNYGYTF
d_gene: NA; j_gene: TRBJ1-4; abundance: NA; v_gene: TRBV7-9; CDR3nt: TGTGCCAGCAGCTTAACTGGGCCACCGGAAAAACTGTTTTTT; CDR3aa: CASSLTGPPEKLFF
d_gene: NA; j_gene: TRBJ1-4; abundance: NA; v_gene: TRBV7-9; CDR3nt: TGTGCCAGCAAAAGAGGGGCAGGGGATGAAAAACTGTTTTTT; CDR3aa: CASKRGAGDEKLFF
d_gene: TRBD1; j_gene: TRBJ2-7; abundance: few; v_gene: TRBV20-1; CDR3nt: TGCAGTGCTTCTGGACAGGTCCTTTCCTACGAGCAGTACTTC; CDR3aa: CSASGQVLSYEQYF
d_gene: NA; j_gene: TRBJ2-5; abundance: NA; v_gene: TRBV7-2; CDR3nt: TGTGCCAGCAGCTTAGAAGGGCTGGCTATTCAAGAGACCCAGTACTTC; CDR3aa: CASSLEGLAIQETQYF